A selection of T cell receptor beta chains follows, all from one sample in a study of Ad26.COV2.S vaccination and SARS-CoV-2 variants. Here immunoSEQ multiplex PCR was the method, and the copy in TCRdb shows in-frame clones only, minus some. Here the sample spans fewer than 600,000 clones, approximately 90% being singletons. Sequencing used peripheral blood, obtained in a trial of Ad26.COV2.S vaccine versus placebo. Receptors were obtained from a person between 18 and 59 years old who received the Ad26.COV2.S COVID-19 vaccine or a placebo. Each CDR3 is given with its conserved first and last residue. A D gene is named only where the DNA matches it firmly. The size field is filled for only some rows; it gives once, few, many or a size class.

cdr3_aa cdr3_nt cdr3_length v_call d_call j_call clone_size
CASSQDRPGEGTGPHEQYF TGTGCCAGCAGCCAAGATCGGCCCGGGGAAGGGACAGGGCCCCACGAGCAGTACTTC 19 TRBV3-1/TRBV3-2 TRBD1 TRBJ2-7 few
CASSLKAGARETQYF TGTGCCAGCAGCTTAAAGGCGGGGGCGAGGGAGACCCAGTACTTC 15 TRBV7-2 . TRBJ2-5 .
CASSLGGPGLPDTGELFF TGTGCCAGCAGCTTAGGCGGTCCGGGCCTACCAGACACCGGGGAGCTGTTTTTT 18 TRBV7-2 . TRBJ2-2 .
CASSQEPSGNTIYF TGTGCCAGCAGTCAGGAACCCTCTGGAAACACCATATATTTT 14 TRBV7-9 . TRBJ1-3 once
CASSHRIHEQYF TGTGCCAGCAGCCATCGGATCCACGAGCAGTACTTC 12 TRBV3-1/TRBV3-2 . TRBJ2-7 .
CSVVGPQGQMNTEAFF TGCAGCGTTGTGGGGCCTCAGGGGCAGATGAACACTGAAGCTTTCTTT 16 TRBV29-1 . TRBJ1-1 .
CASSPNLQETQYF TGTGCCAGCTCACCGAACTTACAAGAGACCCAGTACTTC 13 TRBV18 . TRBJ2-5 .
CASSVIGYGYTF TGTGCCAGCAGTGTGATAGGGTATGGCTACACCTTC 12 TRBV2 . TRBJ1-2 .
CASSPGTGWVNTEAFF TGTGCCAGCAGCCCCGGGACAGGGTGGGTGAACACTGAAGCTTTCTTT 16 TRBV3-1/TRBV3-2 TRBD1 TRBJ1-1 once
CASRKQPHSPLHF TGTGCCAGCAGGAAACAGCCGCATTCACCCCTCCACTTT 13 TRBV2 . TRBJ1-6 few
CASSLIRSEAFF TGTGCCAGCAGCTTAATAAGGTCTGAAGCTTTCTTT 12 TRBV7-8 . TRBJ1-1 .
CASFSVTNEKLFF TGTGCCAGCTTTTCCGTGACTAATGAAAAACTGTTTTTT 13 TRBV6-1 . TRBJ1-4 .
CASKQGMDEQFF TGTGCCAGCAAACAGGGTATGGATGAGCAGTTCTTC 12 TRBV19 . TRBJ2-1 .
CASSLETSGSSEQYF TGTGCCAGCAGCCTAGAGACTAGCGGGAGCTCCGAGCAGTACTTC 15 TRBV4-2 TRBD2 TRBJ2-7 .
CAISEGALQPQHF TGTGCCATCAGTGAGGGAGCTCTTCAGCCCCAGCATTTT 13 TRBV10-3 . TRBJ1-5 .
CSASPTGGRFVTYEQYF TGCAGTGCTAGTCCCACAGGGGGGCGGTTTGTCACCTACGAGCAGTACTTC 17 TRBV20-1 TRBD1 TRBJ2-7 .
CASSGRRDRTYTGELFF TGTGCCAGCAGCGGTCGACGTGACAGAACATATACCGGGGAGCTGTTTTTT 17 TRBV9 . TRBJ2-2 .
CASNPSGVGYGYTF TGTGCCAGTAACCCGAGCGGGGTAGGCTATGGCTACACCTTC 14 TRBV19 . TRBJ1-2 .
CASSVRTSGALSSYNEQFF TGTGCCAGCAGCGTAAGGACTAGCGGCGCCTTAAGCTCCTACAATGAGCAGTTCTTC 19 TRBV9 TRBD2 TRBJ2-1 .
CASSLAGGVWQYF TGTGCCAGCAGCCTAGCGGGGGGTGTTTGGCAGTATTTT 13 TRBV9 TRBD2 TRBJ2-3 few
CAWRNSRGRNLHF TGTGCCTGGAGAAACTCCCGGGGCCGGAACCTCCACTTT 13 TRBV30 . TRBJ1-6 .
CASTNPVAGRSYEQYF TGTGCCAGCACCAACCCGGTCGCCGGTCGCTCCTACGAGCAGTACTTC 16 TRBV6-6 . TRBJ2-7 few
CASSPGLAGSYNEQFF TGTGCCAGCAGCCCCGGACTAGCGGGTTCCTACAATGAGCAGTTCTTC 16 TRBV9 TRBD2 TRBJ2-1 .
CASSLDSSGTGNEQYF TGTGCCAGCAGCTTAGATTCGTCCGGGACAGGGAACGAGCAGTACTTC 16 TRBV11-2 TRBD1 TRBJ2-7 .
CASSYTGGPRDEQFF TGTGCCAGCAGCTACACGGGAGGGCCAAGGGATGAGCAGTTCTTC 15 TRBV4-2 TRBD2 TRBJ2-1 .
CASSPSLADTQYF TGTGCCAGCTCACCATCGCTAGCAGATACGCAGTATTTT 13 TRBV18 . TRBJ2-3 .
CASNSRGGIAAYEQYF TGTGCCTCCAATTCCAGGGGCGGGATAGCTGCCTACGAGCAGTACTTC 16 TRBV28 . TRBJ2-7 .
CASSPRTGLNTEAFF TGTGCCAGCAGCCCCCGGACAGGGCTGAACACTGAAGCTTTCTTT 15 TRBV5-4 TRBD1 TRBJ1-1 .
CASSLDRVRETQYF TGTGCCAGCAGTCTCGACAGGGTTCGTGAGACCCAGTACTTC 14 TRBV6-5 TRBD1 TRBJ2-5 .
CASSRDRRGTEAFF TGTGCCAGCAGCCGGGACAGGAGGGGAACTGAAGCTTTCTTT 14 TRBV7-6 TRBD1 TRBJ1-1 .
CATSRDGGDQPQHF TGTGCCACCAGCAGAGATGGCGGAGATCAGCCCCAGCATTTT 14 TRBV15 . TRBJ1-5 once
CASSLVLAKNIQYF TGTGCCAGCAGCTTGGTGTTGGCCAAAAACATTCAGTACTTC 14 TRBV5-5 . TRBJ2-4 .
CASSFRGNQPQHF TGTGCCAGCAGCTTCCGTGGCAATCAGCCCCAGCATTTT 13 TRBV7-9 . TRBJ1-5 once
CASRTGGADGELFF TGTGCCAGTAGGACAGGGGGGGCAGACGGGGAGCTGTTTTTT 14 TRBV19 TRBD1 TRBJ2-2 .
CATTQGGGGEKLFF TGTGCCACAACACAAGGCGGGGGTGGTGAAAAACTGTTTTTT 14 TRBV5-5 . TRBJ1-4 once
CSAVQVTQYF TGCAGTGCCGTGCAGGTGACCCAGTACTTC 10 TRBV20-1 . TRBJ2-5 .
CASSPSLLAGGPLGNEQFF TGCGCCAGCAGCCCGTCGCTACTAGCGGGAGGGCCACTTGGCAATGAGCAGTTCTTC 19 TRBV4-1 TRBD2 TRBJ2-1 once
CASSLLATGELFF TGTGCCAGCAGCCTTCTAGCGACCGGGGAGCTGTTTTTT 13 TRBV3-1/TRBV3-2 . TRBJ2-2 .
CAWRIAPGGEQYF TGTGCCTGGAGAATAGCTCCGGGGGGGGAGCAGTACTTC 13 TRBV30 TRBD2 TRBJ2-7 .
CASSQDGGNEQYF TGCGCCAGCAGCCAAGACGGGGGTAACGAGCAGTACTTC 13 TRBV4-1 . TRBJ2-7 .
CASSPQTGDYEQYF TGTGCCAGCAGCCCCCAGACCGGAGACTACGAGCAGTACTTC 14 TRBV7-6 . TRBJ2-7 .
CASSQAMGATGEETQYF TGCGCCAGCAGCCAAGCCATGGGCGCGACAGGGGAAGAGACCCAGTACTTC 17 TRBV4-3 TRBD1 TRBJ2-5 .
CASSLSFNSYEQYF TGTGCCAGCAGCTTATCGTTCAACTCCTACGAGCAGTACTTC 14 TRBV7-9 . TRBJ2-7 .
CASSLRDSKTGELFF TGCGCCAGCAGCTTAAGGGATAGCAAAACCGGGGAGCTGTTTTTT 15 TRBV5-1 . TRBJ2-2 .